A selection of T cell receptor beta chains follows, all from one sample in a study of blood T cell repertoires in COVID-19. Profiled with immunoSEQ multiplex PCR; TCRdb holds only in-frame clones, not every one. Counted here are a few hundred thousand clones, roughly 83% occurring once; the ten biggest clones make up 1.6%. What was sequenced was peripheral blood. Receptors originate from a woman between 45 and 65 years old with acute or convalescent COVID-19. The CDR3 runs from the conserved cysteine through the conserved F or W. The order of the fields is V gene, D gene, J gene, clone size, CDR3 protein, CDR3 DNA. D genes are given only for firm matches. Some rows have no size entry. The others give once, few or many, or a class for an expanded clone.

>TRBV30|.|TRBJ1-1|.
CAWSQFNTEAFF
TGTGCCTGGAGTCAGTTTAACACTGAAGCTTTCTTT
>TRBV27|.|TRBJ2-7|.
CASSFVARRDYEQYF
TGTGCCAGCAGTTTTGTTGCCCGGAGGGATTACGAGCAGTACTTC
>TRBV7-9|.|TRBJ1-3|.
CASSLYQGNTIYF
TGTGCCAGCAGCCTCTACCAAGGAAACACCATATATTTT
>TRBV19|TRBD2|TRBJ2-7|.
CASSVSGTPYEQYF
TGTGCCAGTAGTGTTAGCGGGACCCCCTACGAGCAGTACTTC
>TRBV6-6|TRBD1|TRBJ1-4|.
CASSTGTGVEKLFF
TGTGCCAGCAGCACCGGGACAGGGGTAGAAAAACTGTTTTTT
>TRBV12-3/TRBV12-4|TRBD1|TRBJ1-2|.
CASRRRQGIGYTF
TGTGCCAGCAGACGTCGACAGGGCATCGGCTACACCTTC
>TRBV2|.|TRBJ2-7|.
CASGGVGREQYF
TGTGCCAGTGGCGGGGTAGGTCGCGAGCAGTACTTC
>TRBV2|.|TRBJ1-1|few
CASSERGNTEAFF
TGTGCCAGCAGTGAACGGGGGAACACTGAAGCTTTCTTT
>TRBV30|.|TRBJ1-4|.
CAWSVQGGYEKLFF
TGTGCCTGGAGTGTACAGGGCGGCTACGAAAAACTGTTTTTT
>TRBV7-2|.|TRBJ2-2|once
CASSLALRWNTGELFF
TGTGCCAGCAGCTTAGCCCTACGCTGGAACACCGGGGAGCTGTTTTTT
>TRBV28|.|TRBJ2-7|.
CASSLVGTYYEQYF
TGTGCCAGCAGTTTAGTGGGCACTTACTACGAGCAGTACTTC
>TRBV5-1|TRBD1|TRBJ2-7|.
CASSNLPGQGYEQYF
TGCGCCAGCAGCAACCTTCCGGGACAGGGGTACGAGCAGTACTTC
>TRBV9|.|TRBJ1-3|.
CASSVEGAGNTIYF
TGTGCCAGCAGCGTAGAGGGAGCTGGAAACACCATATATTTT
>TRBV28|TRBD2|TRBJ2-3|.
CASSLAGRRGTDTQYF
TGTGCCAGCAGTTTGGCCGGGAGGCGGGGCACAGATACGCAGTATTTT
>TRBV9|.|TRBJ2-3|.
CASSVGVSLVDTQYF
TGTGCCAGCAGCGTAGGTGTCAGTCTGGTAGATACGCAGTATTTT
>TRBV3-1/TRBV3-2|TRBD2|TRBJ2-7|.
CASSQGLAGVYEQYF
TGTGCCAGCAGCCAAGGACTAGCGGGAGTCTACGAGCAGTACTTC
>TRBV4-2|.|TRBJ1-6|.
CASSQDLPGLSPLHF
TGTGCCAGCAGCCAAGATCTACCAGGGCTTTCACCCCTCCACTTT
>TRBV11-2|.|TRBJ1-1|few
CASSNRPYTEAFF
TGTGCCAGCAGTAACAGGCCCTACACTGAAGCTTTCTTT
>TRBV28|.|TRBJ2-7|.
CASSLTLYEQYF
TGTGCCAGCAGCCTTACTCTTTACGAGCAGTACTTC
>TRBV7-9|.|TRBJ2-7|few
CASSLGLSSYEQYF
TGTGCCAGCAGCTTGGGACTGAGCTCCTACGAGCAGTACTTC
>TRBV9|TRBD1|TRBJ2-7|.
CASSQTGAGYEQYF
TGTGCCAGCAGCCAAACAGGGGCGGGCTACGAGCAGTACTTC
>TRBV5-1|.|TRBJ1-4|.
CASQTGTTNEKLFF
TGCGCCAGCCAAACAGGGACGACTAATGAAAAACTGTTTTTT
>TRBV6-5|.|TRBJ1-6|.
CASTQDRPYNSPLHF
TGTGCCAGCACCCAAGACAGGCCCTATAATTCACCCCTCCACTTT
>TRBV2|TRBD1|TRBJ2-7|.
CASSPGTGVYEQYF
TGTGCCAGCAGTCCCGGGACAGGAGTTTACGAGCAGTACTTC
>TRBV2|TRBD2|TRBJ2-1|.
CASSETGVGLAGKNGNEQFF
TGTGCCAGCAGTGAAACAGGGGTGGGACTAGCGGGAAAGAACGGCAATGAGCAGTTCTTC
>TRBV6-4|TRBD1|TRBJ1-5|.
CASTKGQTRYSNQPQHF
TGTGCCAGCACCAAGGGACAGACTCGATATAGCAATCAGCCCCAGCATTTT
>TRBV7-8|.|TRBJ1-1|.
CASRRQGGTEAFF
TGTGCCAGCAGGAGGCAGGGTGGCACTGAAGCTTTCTTT
>TRBV28|.|TRBJ2-7|.
CASSLWTGADEQYF
TGTGCCAGCAGTTTATGGACTGGGGCGGACGAGCAGTACTTC
>TRBV6-5|.|TRBJ2-7|.
CASRRTASYEQYF
TGTGCCAGCAGGCGGACAGCCTCCTACGAGCAGTACTTC
>TRBV5-1|TRBD2|TRBJ2-5|.
CATRPGLAGGGETQYF
TGCGCCACCCGGCCGGGACTAGCGGGAGGTGGAGAGACCCAGTACTTC